A single T cell receptor beta chain is shown here with its context. TCRdb's copy holds only in-frame clones and misses some; the assay was immunoSEQ multiplex PCR. This sample yields some 34,000 clones, of which about 93% are seen a single time; 1.7% belongs to the top ten. The data belong to a study of control samples from healthy donors and cancer patients. J was trimmed by 5 bases and V by 6 bases; bases with no gene match: 11. This CDR3 comprises 16 residues. The germline V gene encodes CDR1 SGHNT and CDR2 YYREEE (reference sequence). What was sequenced was PBMCs. This clonotype originated in a man aged 35-49 years with colorectal cancer. The chain employs TRBV5-4 and TRBJ2-1; 10 bases align to TRBD1. CDR3 protein: CASTNVDRGENNEQFF. The DNA for the CDR3 is TGTGCCAGCACGAACGTGGACAGGGGGGAAAACAATGAGCAGTTCTTC.